The following is a TCR beta chain sequence with its context. Libraries were prepared by immunoSEQ multiplex PCR; TCRdb keeps only in-frame clonotypes and omits some of them. Altogether about 6,500 clones are present, roughly 97% being singletons, with the ten largest covering roughly a sixth. The data originate from a study of T cell clonotyping in hematopoietic cell transplantation. Regarding time point: recipient sample about 28 days before transplant, after cytoreduction. Germline CDR1 reads GTSNPN; CDR2 reads SVGIG (reference sequence). Trimming removed 2 bases from V and 0 bases from J; junction bases left unmatched: 2. The CDR3 totals 14 residues.

The source of this sequence is a man in his 70s with acute myeloid leukemia. Some clones in this sample may be carry-over from other donors' samples. The source was peripheral blood mononuclear cells, collected before stem cell transplant. This chain links TRBV30 with TRBJ2-5; 8 positions match TRBD2. The CDR3 here is CAWSSGGYQETQYF. DNA of the CDR3: TGTGCCTGGAGTAGCGGGGGTTACCAAGAGACCCAGTACTTC. Variable domain in full (rest from reference TRBV30 and TRBJ2-5): SQTIHQWPATLVQPVGSPLSLECTVEGTSNPNLYWYRQAAGRGLQLLFYSVGIGQISSEVPQNLSASRPQDRQFILSSKKLLLSDSGFYLCAWSSGGYQETQYFGPGTRLLVL.